The 12 T cell receptor beta chains listed next were all sequenced from one sample in a study of shared clonotypes between healthy human individuals (dated by TCRdb to 2018 to 2020). Library method: the immunoSEQ multiplex PCR assay. In its TCRdb copy, this immuneACCESS table keeps in-frame sequences only and misses some clones. Where compared with another copy, unresolved V genes explain less than half of these, and the others have no known cause. The sample table records a few million clones; approximately 95% of these occur just once. The ten largest clones take up 0.3% to 0.4% of the sample. The sample was naive CD4+ T cells from PBMCs. Read against the paper, the sample's cell subset or site label means: CD45RA+ positively selected. The receptor source for this set is a man between 18 and 29 years old in good health. Some clones in this sample may be carry-over from other donors' samples.

This clone was seen a single time. The V call is TRBV10-1, the J call TRBJ2-1; D is tentatively TRBD1 or TRBD2 (5 bases each). The CDR3 sequence is 16 residues long. Trimming cost V 8 bases and J 1 base, with 18 bases left between them. CDR1 is WNHNN, CDR2 SYGVQD, per germline (reference sequence). The CDR3 here is CASGGRSEQSYNEQFF. DNA for the CDR3: TGCGCCAGCGGGGGACGAAGCGAGCAGTCCTACAATGAGCAGTTCTTC.

The J gene is TRBJ2-2, the V gene TRBV9; possibly TRBD2 for D (6 bases). Germline values: CDR1 SGDLS, CDR2 YYNGEE. V was shortened by 10 bases and J by 0 bases, with 13 bases between the two germline ends. The CDR3 is made up of 14 amino acids. CDR3 nucleotides: TGTGCCCGCGGCGGGACTTCGAACACCGGGGAGCTGTTTTTT. Its protein is CARGGTSNTGELFF.

The chain carries TRBV7-3 and TRBJ2-2; maybe TRBD1 (6 bases). CDR1 is SGHTA and CDR2 is FQGTGA in the germline V gene. Trimming took 0 bases from V and 0 from J, leaving 11 bases between them. This CDR3 spans 17 amino acids. CDR3 DNA sequence: TGTGCCAGCAGCTTAACGGGGGACACAGCGAACACCGGGGAGCTGTTTTTT. It encodes CASSLTGDTANTGELFF.

V usage is TRBV7-2 and J usage is TRBJ2-2; 9 bases agree with TRBD2. CDR1 is SGHTA, CDR2 FQGNSA, per germline. This CDR3 comprises 15 residues. Trimming removed 5 bases from V and 5 bases from J; junction bases left unmatched: 6. CDR3 DNA sequence: TGTGCCAGCAGCCGGGGCGGGAGGGCAACCGGGGAGCTGTTTTTT. Translated: CASSRGGRATGELFF.

This sequence joins TRBV7-2 and TRBJ2-1; TRBD2 matches 9 bases. J lost 6 bases, V lost 3 bases, and 6 bases had no gene match. The CDR3 totals 15 residues. Germline assignment: CDR1 SGHTA and CDR2 FQGNSA. CDR3 sequence: CASSLGTSRVNEQFF. As DNA, the CDR3 is TGTGCCAGCAGCTTGGGGACTAGCCGAGTCAATGAGCAGTTCTTC.

This CDR3 is CASSQSSNRETQYF. CDR3 DNA: TGCGCCAGCAGCCAGAGCTCAAACAGGGAGACCCAGTACTTC. The chain joins TRBV5-1 to TRBJ2-5; TRBD1 might be the D (5 bases). V was clipped by 4 bases and J by 5 bases, with 15 bases between them. Germline V gene lookup returns CDR1 SGHRS and CDR2 YFSETQ. The CDR3 totals 14 residues.

The chain couples TRBV7-2 to TRBJ1-4; no firm D call. CDR3 size: 15 residues. Germline-derived CDR1 and CDR2 are SGHTA and FQGNSA. The V gene lost 2 bases and the J gene lost 6 bases, with 13 bases spanning the gap. In DNA form, the CDR3 reads TGTGCCAGCAGCTTATGGGCGGGTAGCGATGAAAAACTGTTTTTT. Encoded protein: CASSLWAGSDEKLFF.

This chain connects TRBV6-6 to TRBJ2-7, with TRBD2 matching over 13 bases. After removal of 8 bases from V and 1 base from J, the junction contained 5 bases not matched to a gene. Germline CDR1 MNHNY, CDR2 SVGAGI (reference sequence). The CDR3 contains 15 residues. For the CDR3, the DNA is TGTGCCAGCTCCGGACTAGCGGGAGTATCCTACGAGCAGTACTTC. This gives the protein CASSGLAGVSYEQYF.

This clone was counted a single time. V gene TRBV18 combines with J gene TRBJ1-5; 8 bases line up with TRBD1. The germline V gene encodes CDR1 KGHSH and CDR2 LQKENI. The trim removed 4 bases at V and 4 bases at J, leaving 9 bases unmatched. This CDR3 has 16 residues. The CDR3 DNA follows: TGTGCCAGCTCACTGGGACAGGTCTTATCGAATCAGCCCCAGCATTTT. Translated, it gives CASSLGQVLSNQPQHF.

The V call is TRBV28, the J call TRBJ2-5, with a possible D match to TRBD1 (5 bases). Trimming pared 3 bases from V and 0 bases from J, leaving 8 bases between. The CDR3 runs 14 residues. Germline V gives CDR1 MDHEN, CDR2 SYDVKM. The CDR3 coding sequence is TGTGCCAGCAGTTTGGGGCTTTACCAAGAGACCCAGTACTTC. Translated, it gives CASSLGLYQETQYF.

The gene calls are TRBV6-1 and TRBJ1-5; 8 bases line up with TRBD1. The junction had 7 bases not matched to a gene; V was cut back by 8 bases and J by 7 bases. Germline values: CDR1 MNHNS, CDR2 SASEGT. The CDR3 runs to 13 residues. Here the CDR3 DNA reads TGTGCCAGCGGACAGGGCCTTCGGCAGCCCCAGCATTTT. The encoded protein is CASGQGLRQPQHF.

The chain joins TRBV30 to TRBJ1-2, with a possible D match to TRBD1 (5 bases). Germline V lookup: CDR1 GTSNPN, CDR2 SVGIG (reference sequence). The CDR3 has 12 residues. Trimming removed 5 bases at V and 6 bases at J, with 13 bases between. The CDR3 spells CAWAPGTHGYTF. The CDR3 DNA reads TGTGCCTGGGCCCCGGGGACTCATGGCTACACCTTC.